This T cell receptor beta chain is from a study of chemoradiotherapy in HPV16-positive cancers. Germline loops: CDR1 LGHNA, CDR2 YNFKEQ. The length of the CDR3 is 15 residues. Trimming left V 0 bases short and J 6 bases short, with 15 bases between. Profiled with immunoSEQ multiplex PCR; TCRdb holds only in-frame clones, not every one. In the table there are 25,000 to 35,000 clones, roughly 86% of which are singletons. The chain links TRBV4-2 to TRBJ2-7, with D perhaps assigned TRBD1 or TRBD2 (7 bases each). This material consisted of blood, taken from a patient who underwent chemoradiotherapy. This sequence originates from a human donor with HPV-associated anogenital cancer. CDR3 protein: CASSQDVGGTVEQYF. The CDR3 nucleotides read TGTGCCAGCAGCCAAGATGTCGGGGGGACAGTCGAGCAGTACTTC.